A single TCR beta chain is shown here with its context. These data belong to a study of CD8 T cells in Susac syndrome. Per the germline V gene, CDR1 is MNHEY and CDR2 is SVGAGI. This CDR3 is built from 14 residues. Trimming took off 2 bases at V and 6 bases at J, with 14 bases between the two ends. After extraction with the RNeasy kit, about 0.45 to 1 ug of the RNA was reverse transcribed using random hexamers. TCRdb used MiXCR to reprocess the immunoSEQ multiplex PCR reads, holding one entry per CDR3 protein. Of about 130,000 distinct CDR3 sequences detected, approximately 95% appear once; the ten largest clones hold roughly 0.2%.

Sequenced input: CD8+ T cells from PBMCs. The chain is built from TRBV6-5 and TRBJ2-7, with D uncertain. The source is a human donor with Susac syndrome. CDR3 sequence reads: CASSYTPEGPEQYF. The CDR3 DNA follows: TGTGCCAGCAGTTACACCCCTGAAGGGCCCGAGCAGTACTTC.